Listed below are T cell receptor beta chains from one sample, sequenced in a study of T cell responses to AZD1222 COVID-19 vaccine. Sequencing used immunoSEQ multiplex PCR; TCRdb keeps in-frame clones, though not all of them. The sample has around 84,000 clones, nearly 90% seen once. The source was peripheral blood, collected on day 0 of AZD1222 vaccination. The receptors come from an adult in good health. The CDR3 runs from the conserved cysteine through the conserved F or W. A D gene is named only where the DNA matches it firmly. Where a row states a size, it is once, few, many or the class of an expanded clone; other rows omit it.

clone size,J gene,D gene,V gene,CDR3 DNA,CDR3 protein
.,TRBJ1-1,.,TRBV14,TGTGCCAGCTCCCCAGGGATGAACACTGAAGCTTTCTTT,CASSPGMNTEAFF
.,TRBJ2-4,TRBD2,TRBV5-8,TGTGGGACTAGCGGGAGGGCCTTAAACATTCAGTACTTC,CGTSGRALNIQYF
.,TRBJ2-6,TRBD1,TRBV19,TGTGCCAGTATCCGGGACAGGGGGGCTTCTGGGGCCAACGTCCTGACTTTC,CASIRDRGASGANVLTF
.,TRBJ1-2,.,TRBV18,TGTGCCAGCTCACCACTCCGGGAGAACTATGGCTACACCTTC,CASSPLRENYGYTF
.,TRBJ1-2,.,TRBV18,TGTGCCAGCTCACCCCCCGGGCAGGGCTATGGCTACACCTTC,CASSPPGQGYGYTF
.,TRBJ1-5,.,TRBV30,TGTGCCTGGAGCCTCCCCGGCAGGGTTAGCAATCAGCCCCAGCATTTT,CAWSLPGRVSNQPQHF
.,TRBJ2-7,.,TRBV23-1,TGCGCCAGCAGTTCCGCCGCAGGGTCAGGCGAGCAGTACTTC,CASSSAAGSGEQYF
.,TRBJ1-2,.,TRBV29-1,TGCAGCGTTGTTCAGTCAGCCGCTAACTATGGCTACACCTTC,CSVVQSAANYGYTF
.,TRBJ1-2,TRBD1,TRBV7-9,TGTGCCACCGGACAGGGGTACGGCTATGGCTACACCTTC,CATGQGYGYGYTF
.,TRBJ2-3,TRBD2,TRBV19,TGTGCCTCTAGCGGGAGGGCCGATGCGCAGTATTTT,CASSGRADAQYF
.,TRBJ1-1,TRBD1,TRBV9,TGTGCCAGCAGCCTGAGTGAAGGGGGACAGTACGACACTGAAGCTTTCTTT,CASSLSEGGQYDTEAFF
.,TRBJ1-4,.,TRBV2,TGTGCCAGCAGTGAGGGTGGTCAAAGTAATGAAAAACTGTTTTTT,CASSEGGQSNEKLFF
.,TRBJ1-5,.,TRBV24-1,TGTGCCACCAGTGATTCAGGGAACAATCAGCCCCAGCATTTT,CATSDSGNNQPQHF
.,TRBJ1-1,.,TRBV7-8,TGTGCCAGCAGCCAAGGGGTGAACACTGAAGCTTTCTTT,CASSQGVNTEAFF
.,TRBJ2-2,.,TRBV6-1,TGTGCCAGCAGTGAACGGGGGGCGCCCGGGGAGCTGTTTTTT,CASSERGAPGELFF
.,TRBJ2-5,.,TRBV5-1,TGCGCCAGCAAAGGTTCAGAGGTAGCTAGCGAGACCCAGTACTTC,CASKGSEVASETQYF
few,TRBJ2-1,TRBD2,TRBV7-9,TGTGCCAGCAGCCCCCAGGTCGGGGGGAATGAGCAGTTCTTC,CASSPQVGGNEQFF
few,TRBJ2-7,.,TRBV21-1,TGTGCCAGCAGCAAAAGGTTAGTTTCTCAGGTGCACGAGCAGTACTTC,CASSKRLVSQVHEQYF
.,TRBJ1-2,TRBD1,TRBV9,TGTGCCAGCAGCGTAGGGGGACAGGCAGCTAACTATGGCTACACCTTC,CASSVGGQAANYGYTF
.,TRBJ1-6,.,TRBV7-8,TGTGCCAGCAGCTTAGGCCCCCATTCACCCCTCCACTTT,CASSLGPHSPLHF
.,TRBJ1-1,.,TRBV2,TGTGCCAGCAGTGATACCAGGGACACTGAAGCTTTCTTT,CASSDTRDTEAFF
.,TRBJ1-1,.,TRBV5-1,TGCGCCAGCAGCTTTGGGGGGAACACTGAAGCTTTCTTT,CASSFGGNTEAFF
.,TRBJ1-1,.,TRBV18,TGTGCCAGCTCCCCGGTAGAGGGAGGAGCTTTCTTT,CASSPVEGGAFF
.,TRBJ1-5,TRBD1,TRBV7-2,TGTGCCAGCAGCTTAACCGGGACAGGGTATCAGCCCCAGCATTTT,CASSLTGTGYQPQHF
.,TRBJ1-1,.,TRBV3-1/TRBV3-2,TGTGCCAGCAGCCTTGGGACGGCAGCGGCTGAAGCTTTCTTT,CASSLGTAAAEAFF
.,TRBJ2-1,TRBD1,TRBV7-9,TGTGCCAGCAGCTTCCGGGACAGGGCTTACAATGAGCAGTTCTTC,CASSFRDRAYNEQFF
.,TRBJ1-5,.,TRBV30,TGTGCCTGGAGTGTACGGGGAGGAGTGAATCAGCCCCAGCATTTT,CAWSVRGGVNQPQHF